This T cell receptor beta chain emerged from a study of T cells in localized non-small cell lung cancer (dated by TCRdb to 2020 to 2022). In terms of the full investigation: The study examined T cell repertoires in approximately 240 patients with early-stage NSCLC and compared tumors with uninvolved tumor-adjacent lungs. All 240 or so NSCLC patients in the cohort were treatment-naive and had localized lung tumors that were resected. The mean age of the NSCLC patients was approximately 71 years, with about 120 men and nearly 110 women.

At diagnosis, tumor, uninvolved tumor-adjacent lung and peripheral blood were collected and then preserved as a mix of FFPE and fresh-frozen material. For TCR repertoire profiling, blood samples were analyzed in the form of peripheral blood mononuclear cells. Comments on this clone: Its antigen is not yet known. It has no much larger one-base neighbor in the sample; base qualities were not kept.

TCR beta CDR3 regions were sequenced from DNA using the immunoSEQ Assay. The original methods were these. T cell density was computed as TCR beta template counts normalized to usable DNA estimated by amplifying housekeeping genes. The preseqR package was used to estimate richness by extrapolating to 400,000 templates for PBMC samples and to 120,000 templates for tissue samples. Clonality was defined as one minus Pielou's evenness. Tissue-enriched TCRs were identified through differential abundance testing performed on productive amino-acid clonotypes, with a minimum total count of 5 and an alpha of 0.1. The Jaccard Index and the Morisita Overlap Index were used to measure repertoire overlap between compartments. GLIPH grouped TCR beta CDR3s together with public tetramer-defined viral CDR3s, and a viral motif had to include at least three viral sequences and show V-gene enrichment. The clones in this table, taken by TCRdb from immuneACCESS, are in-frame only. Not every clone is retained; where verified, under half of the shortfall comes from an unresolved V gene, and the cause of the rest is unknown. The V and J calls and the clone size are those of that table, but D and trimming were determined from the DNA. For this sample there are tens of thousands of clones; under 90% appear just once. The top ten constitute 17% of the sample.

Spanning cysteine to phenylalanine, the CDR3 consists of 15 amino acids. Of all the DNA, just the CDR3 is kept, 45 bases in frame from base 1. Between the V and J ends, shortened by 1 base and 9 bases respectively, the junction contains 16 bases. In the germline V gene (reference sequence), CDR1 corresponds to SGHAT and CDR2 to FQDESV. Beyond this particular receptor, the publication reports: A median of roughly 60 of the top 100 tumor clones were detected in paired uninvolved adjacent lung, and 28 of these tumor clones were also found among the top 100 clones of the paired uninvolved adjacent lung. Because the study design was exploratory, TCR variables were selected using unadjusted p-values without false-discovery rate correction. Multi-region tumor sequencing was not performed, so intratumor heterogeneity could not be excluded. Higher T cell density in blood was associated with longer overall survival, whereas higher clonality in adjacent lung was associated with shorter survival. Uninvolved tumor-adjacent lung showed the highest T cell clonality, higher than tumor, which suggests more focused antigenic responses in the uninvolved tumor-adjacent lung.

This TCR was recovered from a man between 40 and 70 years old with stage III lung adenocarcinoma. The source was peripheral blood mononuclear cells, collected before any cancer treatment. The V and J genes are TRBV11-1 and TRBJ2-1; the D gene is perhaps TRBD2, on 7 matching bases. The CDR3 region reads CASSLVAGAQSEQFF. The DNA sequence follows: TGTGCCAGCAGCTTAGTCGCGGGGGCGCAGAGTGAGCAGTTCTTC.